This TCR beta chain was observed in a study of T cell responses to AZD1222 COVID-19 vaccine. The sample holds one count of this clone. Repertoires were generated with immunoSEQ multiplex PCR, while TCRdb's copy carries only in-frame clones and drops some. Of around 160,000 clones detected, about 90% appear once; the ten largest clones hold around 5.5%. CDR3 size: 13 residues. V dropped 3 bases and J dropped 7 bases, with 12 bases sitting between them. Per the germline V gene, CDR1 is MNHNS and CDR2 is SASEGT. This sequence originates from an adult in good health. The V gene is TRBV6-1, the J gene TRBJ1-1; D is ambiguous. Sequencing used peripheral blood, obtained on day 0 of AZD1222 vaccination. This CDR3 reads CASSEIYKSEAFF. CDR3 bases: TGTGCCAGCAGTGAGATTTACAAGAGTGAAGCTTTCTTT.